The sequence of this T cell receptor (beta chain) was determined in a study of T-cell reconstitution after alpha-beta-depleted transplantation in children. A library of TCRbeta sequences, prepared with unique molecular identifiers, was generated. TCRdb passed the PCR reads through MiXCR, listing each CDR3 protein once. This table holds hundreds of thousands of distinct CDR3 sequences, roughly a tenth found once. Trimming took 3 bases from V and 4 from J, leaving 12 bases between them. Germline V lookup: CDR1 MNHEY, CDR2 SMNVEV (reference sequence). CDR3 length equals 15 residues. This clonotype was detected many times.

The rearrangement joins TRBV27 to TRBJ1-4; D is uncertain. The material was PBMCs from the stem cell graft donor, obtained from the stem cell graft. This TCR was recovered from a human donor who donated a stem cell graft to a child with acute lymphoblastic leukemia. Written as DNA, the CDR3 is TGTGCCAGCAGTTTGTTTGGGGAAAATAATGAAAAACTGTTTTTT. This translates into CASSLFGENNEKLFF.